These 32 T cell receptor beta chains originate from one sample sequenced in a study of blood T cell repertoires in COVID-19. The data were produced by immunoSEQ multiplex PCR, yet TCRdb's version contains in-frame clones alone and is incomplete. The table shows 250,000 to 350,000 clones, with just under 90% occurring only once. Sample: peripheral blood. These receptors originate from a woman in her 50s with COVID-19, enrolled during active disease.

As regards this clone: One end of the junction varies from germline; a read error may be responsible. The CDR3 here is CASSQPRSKDTQYF. CDR3 DNA: TGTGCCAGCAGCCAACCCCGTAGCAAAGATACGCAGTATTTT. The chain employs TRBV5-8 and TRBJ2-3; D uncertain. Germline CDR1 and CDR2: SGHTS and YDEGEE. The CDR3 consists of 14 residues. Full variable domain (outside the CDR3, taken from reference TRBV5-8 and TRBJ2-3): EAGVTQSPTHLIKTRGQQATLRCSPISGHTSVYWYQQALGLGLQFLLWYDEGEERNRGNFPPRFSGRQFPNYSSELNVNALELEDSALYLCASSQPRSKDTQYFGPGTRLTVL.

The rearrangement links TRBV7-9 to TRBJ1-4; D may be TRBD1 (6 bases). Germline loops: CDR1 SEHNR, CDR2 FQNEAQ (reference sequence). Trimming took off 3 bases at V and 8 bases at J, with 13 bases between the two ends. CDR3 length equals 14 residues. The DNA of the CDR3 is TGTGCCAGCAGCTTTGGGGGCGCAGGAGAAAAACTGTTTTTT. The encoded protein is CASSFGGAGEKLFF.

The CDR3 is CATSRDAGTVGNEQFF. CDR3 nucleotide sequence: TGTGCCACCAGCAGAGACGCCGGGACTGTTGGGAATGAGCAGTTCTTC. The chain couples TRBV15 to TRBJ2-1, with D possibly matching TRBD2 (6 bases). Trimming cost V 0 bases and J 7 bases, with 16 bases left between them. CDR1 and CDR2 from the germline V gene are LNHNV and YYDKDF (reference sequence). The CDR3 spans 16 residues.

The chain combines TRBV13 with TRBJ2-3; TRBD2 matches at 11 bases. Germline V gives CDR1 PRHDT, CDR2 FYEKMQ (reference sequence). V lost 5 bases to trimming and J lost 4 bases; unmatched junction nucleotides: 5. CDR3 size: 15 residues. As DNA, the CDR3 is TGTGCCAGCAGCCGCACTAGCGGGGGATCAGATACGCAGTATTTT. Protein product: CASSRTSGGSDTQYF.

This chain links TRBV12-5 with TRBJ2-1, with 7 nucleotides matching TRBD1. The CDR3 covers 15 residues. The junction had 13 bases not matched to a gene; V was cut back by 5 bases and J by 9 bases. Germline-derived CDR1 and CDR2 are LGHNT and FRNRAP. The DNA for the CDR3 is TGTGCTAGTGGTGGGACAGAGGGATCTTTGGGTGAGCAGTTCTTC. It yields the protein CASGGTEGSLGEQFF. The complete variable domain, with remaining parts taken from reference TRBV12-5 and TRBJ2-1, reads DARVTQTPRHKVTEMGQEVTMRCQPILGHNTVFWYRQTMMQGLELLAYFRNRAPLDDSGMPKDRFSAEMPDATLATLKIQPSEPRDSAVYFCASGGTEGSLGEQFFGPGTRLTVL.

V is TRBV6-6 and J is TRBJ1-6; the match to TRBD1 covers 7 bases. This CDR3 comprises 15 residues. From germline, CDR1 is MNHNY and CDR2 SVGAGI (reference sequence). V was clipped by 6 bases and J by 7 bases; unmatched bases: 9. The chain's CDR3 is CASRFPGTENSPLHF. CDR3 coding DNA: TGTGCCAGCAGGTTCCCCGGGACAGAGAATTCACCCCTCCACTTT.

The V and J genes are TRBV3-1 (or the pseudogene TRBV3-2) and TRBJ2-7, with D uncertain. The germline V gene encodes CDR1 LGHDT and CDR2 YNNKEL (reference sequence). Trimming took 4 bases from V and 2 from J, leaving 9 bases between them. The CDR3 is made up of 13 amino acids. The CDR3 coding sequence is TGTGCCAGCAGCCCAAGACGGGCCTACGAGCAGTACTTC. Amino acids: CASSPRRAYEQYF.

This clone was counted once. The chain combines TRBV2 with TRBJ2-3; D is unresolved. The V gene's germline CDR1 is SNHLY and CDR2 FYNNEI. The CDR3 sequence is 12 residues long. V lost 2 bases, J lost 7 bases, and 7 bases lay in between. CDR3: CASSEISYTQYF. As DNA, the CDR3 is TGTGCCAGCAGTGAAATTTCGTATACGCAGTATTTT.

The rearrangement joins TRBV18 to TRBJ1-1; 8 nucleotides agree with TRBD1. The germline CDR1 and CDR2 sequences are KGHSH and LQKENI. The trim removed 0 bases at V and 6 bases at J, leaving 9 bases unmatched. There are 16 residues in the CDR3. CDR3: CASSPPKDRDGAEAFF. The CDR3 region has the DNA TGTGCCAGCTCACCACCGAAGGACAGGGATGGGGCTGAAGCTTTCTTT.

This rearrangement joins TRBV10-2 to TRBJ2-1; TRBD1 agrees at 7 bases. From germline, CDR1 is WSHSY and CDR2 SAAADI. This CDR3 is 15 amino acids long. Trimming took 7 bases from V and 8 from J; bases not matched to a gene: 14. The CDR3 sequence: CASKGGAGLLDEQFF. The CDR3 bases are TGCGCCAGCAAAGGGGGCGCCGGTTTATTAGATGAGCAGTTCTTC.

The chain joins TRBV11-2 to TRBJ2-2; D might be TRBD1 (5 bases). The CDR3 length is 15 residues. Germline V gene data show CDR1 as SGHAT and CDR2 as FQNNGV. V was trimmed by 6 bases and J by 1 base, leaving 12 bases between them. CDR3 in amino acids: CASSLRQKNTGELFF. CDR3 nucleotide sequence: TGTGCCAGCAGTCTAAGACAGAAGAACACCGGGGAGCTGTTTTTT.

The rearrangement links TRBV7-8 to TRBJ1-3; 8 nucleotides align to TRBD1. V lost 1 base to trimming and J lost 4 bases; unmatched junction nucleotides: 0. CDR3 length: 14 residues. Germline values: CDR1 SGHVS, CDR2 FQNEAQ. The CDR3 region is CASSLGTGGNTIYF. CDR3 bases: TGTGCCAGCAGCTTAGGGACAGGGGGAAACACCATATATTTT. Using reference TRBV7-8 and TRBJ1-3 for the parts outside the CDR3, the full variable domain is GAGVSQSPRYKVAKRGQDVALRCDPISGHVSLFWYQQALGQGPEFLTYFQNEAQLDKSGLPSDRFFAERPEGSVSTLKIQRTQQEDSAVYLCASSLGTGGNTIYFGEGSWLTVV.

The CDR3 here is CASSPPSGLAWNEQFF. In DNA form, the CDR3 reads TGTGCCAGCAGCCCTCCATCGGGGCTAGCGTGGAATGAGCAGTTCTTC. The chain is built from TRBV11-2 and TRBJ2-1, with a weak D call TRBD2 (6 bases). V was cut by 5 bases and J by 7 bases, with 21 bases left in between. This CDR3 has 16 residues. Germline CDR1 is SGHAT and CDR2 is FQNNGV.

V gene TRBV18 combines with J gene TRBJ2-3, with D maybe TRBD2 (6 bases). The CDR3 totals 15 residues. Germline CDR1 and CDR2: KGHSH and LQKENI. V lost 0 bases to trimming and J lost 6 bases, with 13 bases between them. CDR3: CASSPPSGRGDTQYF. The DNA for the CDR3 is TGTGCCAGCTCACCACCGAGCGGGCGCGGGGATACGCAGTATTTT.

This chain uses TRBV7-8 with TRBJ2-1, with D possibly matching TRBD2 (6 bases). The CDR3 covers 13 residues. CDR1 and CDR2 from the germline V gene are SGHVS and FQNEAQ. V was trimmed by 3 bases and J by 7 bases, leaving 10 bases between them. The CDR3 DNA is TGTGCCAGCAGCTTTGGTGGGGGGAATGAGCAGTTCTTC. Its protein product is CASSFGGGNEQFF.

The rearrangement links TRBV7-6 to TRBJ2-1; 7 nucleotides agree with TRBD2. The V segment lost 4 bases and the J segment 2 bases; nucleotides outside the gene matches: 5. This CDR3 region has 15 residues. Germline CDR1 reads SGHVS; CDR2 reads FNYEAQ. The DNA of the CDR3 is TGTGCCAGCAGCTCCGAGCGGGGAACCTACAATGAGCAGTTCTTC. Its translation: CASSSERGTYNEQFF.

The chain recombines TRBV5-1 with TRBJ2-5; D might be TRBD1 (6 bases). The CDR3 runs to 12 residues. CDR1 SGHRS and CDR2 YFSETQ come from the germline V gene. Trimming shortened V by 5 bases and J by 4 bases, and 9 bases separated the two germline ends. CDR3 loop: CASRQGGETQYF. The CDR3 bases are TGCGCCAGCAGACAGGGCGGAGAGACCCAGTACTTC.

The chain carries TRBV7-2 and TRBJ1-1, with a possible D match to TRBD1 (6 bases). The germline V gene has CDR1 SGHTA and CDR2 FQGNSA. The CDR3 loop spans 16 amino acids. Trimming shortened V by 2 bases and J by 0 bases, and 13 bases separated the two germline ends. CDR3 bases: TGTGCCAGCAGCTTAATGGGGGCAGGGATGAACACTGAAGCTTTCTTT. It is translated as CASSLMGAGMNTEAFF.

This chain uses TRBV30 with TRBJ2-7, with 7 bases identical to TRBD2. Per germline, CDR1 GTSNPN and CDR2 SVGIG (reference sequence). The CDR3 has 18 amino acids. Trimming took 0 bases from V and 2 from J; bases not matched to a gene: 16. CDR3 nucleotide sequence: TGTGCCTGGAGTGTAGTGGGGGAGGGCTCTAAGAGCCCCTACGAGCAGTACTTC. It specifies CAWSVVGEGSKSPYEQYF.

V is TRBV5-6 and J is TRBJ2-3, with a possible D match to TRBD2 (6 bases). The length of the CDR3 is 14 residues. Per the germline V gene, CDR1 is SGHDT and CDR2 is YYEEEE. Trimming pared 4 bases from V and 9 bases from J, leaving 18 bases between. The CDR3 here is CASSRGGAVGTQYF. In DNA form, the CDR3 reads TGTGCCAGCAGCCGTGGAGGGGCCGTAGGAACGCAGTATTTT.

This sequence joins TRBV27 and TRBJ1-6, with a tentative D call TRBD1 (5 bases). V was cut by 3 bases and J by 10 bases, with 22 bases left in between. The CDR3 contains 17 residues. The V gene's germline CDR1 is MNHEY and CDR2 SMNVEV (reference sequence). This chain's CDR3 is CASSFLSTVRVDSPLHF. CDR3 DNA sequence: TGTGCCAGCAGTTTCTTGTCGACGGTCAGGGTGGACTCACCCCTCCACTTT.

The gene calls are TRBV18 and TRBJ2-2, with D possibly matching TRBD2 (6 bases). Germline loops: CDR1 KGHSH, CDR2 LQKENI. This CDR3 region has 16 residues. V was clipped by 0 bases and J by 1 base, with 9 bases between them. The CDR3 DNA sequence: TGTGCCAGCTCACCACCTAGCGGAGTGAACACCGGGGAGCTGTTTTTT. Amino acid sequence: CASSPPSGVNTGELFF.

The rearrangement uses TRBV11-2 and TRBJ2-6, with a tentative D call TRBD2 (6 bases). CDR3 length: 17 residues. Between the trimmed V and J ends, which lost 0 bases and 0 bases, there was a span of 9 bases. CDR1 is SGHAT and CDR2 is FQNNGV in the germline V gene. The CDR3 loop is CASSLDWRGSGANVLTF. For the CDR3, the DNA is TGTGCCAGCAGCTTAGATTGGAGGGGCTCTGGGGCCAACGTCCTGACTTTC.

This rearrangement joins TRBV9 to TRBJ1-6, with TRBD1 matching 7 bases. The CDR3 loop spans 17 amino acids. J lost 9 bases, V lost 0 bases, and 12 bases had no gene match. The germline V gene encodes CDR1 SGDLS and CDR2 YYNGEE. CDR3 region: CASSVEPLTGRGSPLHF. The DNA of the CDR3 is TGTGCCAGCAGCGTAGAGCCCTTGACAGGGAGAGGTTCACCCCTCCACTTT.

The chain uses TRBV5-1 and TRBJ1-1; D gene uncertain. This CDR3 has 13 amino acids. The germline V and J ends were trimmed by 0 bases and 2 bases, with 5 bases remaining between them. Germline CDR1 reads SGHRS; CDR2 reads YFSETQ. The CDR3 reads CASSLGPNTEAFF. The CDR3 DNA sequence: TGCGCCAGCAGCTTGGGGCCAAACACTGAAGCTTTCTTT.

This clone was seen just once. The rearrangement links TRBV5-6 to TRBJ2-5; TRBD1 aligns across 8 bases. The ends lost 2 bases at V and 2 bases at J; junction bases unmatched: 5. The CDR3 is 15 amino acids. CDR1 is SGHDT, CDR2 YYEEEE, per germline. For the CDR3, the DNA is TGTGCCAGCAGCTTAACCAGGGGGCAACAAGAGACCCAGTACTTC. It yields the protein CASSLTRGQQETQYF.

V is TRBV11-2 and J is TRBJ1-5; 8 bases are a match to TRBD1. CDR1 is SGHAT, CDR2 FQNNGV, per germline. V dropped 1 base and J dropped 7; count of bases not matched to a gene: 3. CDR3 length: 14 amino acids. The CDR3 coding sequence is TGTGCCAGCAGCTTAGGGACAGGGTACCAGCCCCAGCATTTT. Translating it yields CASSLGTGYQPQHF.

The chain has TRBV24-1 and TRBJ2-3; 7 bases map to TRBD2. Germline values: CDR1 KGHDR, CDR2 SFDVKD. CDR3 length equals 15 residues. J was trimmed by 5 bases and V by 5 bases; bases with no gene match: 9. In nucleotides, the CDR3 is TGTGCCACCAGTGGGGGCGGGAGAGTGGGAGATACGCAGTATTTT. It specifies CATSGGGRVGDTQYF.

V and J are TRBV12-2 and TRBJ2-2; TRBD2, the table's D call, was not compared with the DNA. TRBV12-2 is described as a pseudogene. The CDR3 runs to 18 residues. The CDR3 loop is CASTPGILAGVVTGELFF. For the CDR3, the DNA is TGTGCAAGTACCCCGGGGATCCTAGCGGGAGTTGTCACCGGGGAGCTGTTTTTT.

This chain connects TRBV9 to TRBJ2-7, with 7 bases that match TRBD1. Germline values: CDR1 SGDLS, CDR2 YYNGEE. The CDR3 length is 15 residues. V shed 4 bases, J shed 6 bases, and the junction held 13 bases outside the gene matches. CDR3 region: CASSLSIEGAGEQYF. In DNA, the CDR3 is TGTGCCAGCAGCCTCAGTATAGAGGGGGCGGGCGAGCAGTACTTC.

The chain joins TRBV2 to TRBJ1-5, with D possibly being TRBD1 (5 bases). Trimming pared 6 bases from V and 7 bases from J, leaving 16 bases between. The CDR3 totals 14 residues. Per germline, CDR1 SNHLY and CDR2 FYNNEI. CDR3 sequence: CASRETGDPQPQHF. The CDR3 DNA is TGTGCCAGCAGGGAGACGGGGGACCCCCAGCCCCAGCATTTT. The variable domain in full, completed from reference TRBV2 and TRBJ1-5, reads EPEVTQTPSHQVTQMGQEVILRCVPISNHLYFYWYRQILGQKVEFLVSFYNNEISEKSEIFDDQFSVERPDGSNFTLKIRSTKLEDSAMYFCASRETGDPQPQHFGDGTRLSIL.

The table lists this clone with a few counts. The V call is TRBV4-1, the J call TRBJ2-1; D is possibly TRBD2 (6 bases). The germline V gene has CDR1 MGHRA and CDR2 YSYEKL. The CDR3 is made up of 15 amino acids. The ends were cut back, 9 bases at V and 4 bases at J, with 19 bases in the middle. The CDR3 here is CASQLAPTLYNEQFF. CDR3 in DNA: TGCGCCAGTCAGCTAGCGCCCACACTATACAATGAGCAGTTCTTC.